This T cell receptor (beta chain) comes out of a study of T cell repertoires in cytomegalovirus infection. TCRdb reanalysed the reads using MiXCR and keeps one entry per CDR3 protein. This sample has roughly 630,000 distinct CDR3 sequences, with 20% to 30% found just once. Between the trimmed V and J ends, which lost 3 bases and 3 bases, there was a span of 8 bases. This CDR3 region has 13 residues. Germline CDR1 reads SEHNR; CDR2 reads FQNEAQ (reference sequence). This clonotype was picked up many times. Specimen: CD8+ T cells from PBMCs. The TCR was taken from a human donor in good health (CMV status not recorded). Some clones in this sample may be carry-over from other donors' samples. This chain joins TRBV7-9 and TRBJ1-2, with D hard to call. This CDR3 reads CASSLGRDYGYTF. CDR3 sequence (DNA): TGTGCCAGCAGCTTGGGCAGAGACTATGGCTACACCTTC. Full variable domain (rest looked up from reference TRBV7-9 and TRBJ1-2): DTGVSQNPRHKITKRGQNVTFRCDPISEHNRLYWYRQTLGQGPEFLTYFQNEAQLEKSRLLSDRFSAERPKGSFSTLEIQRTEQGDSAMYLCASSLGRDYGYTFGSGTRLTVV.